This is a list of T cell receptor beta chains from one sample in a study of T-cell memory formation after mild COVID-19. In TCRdb, the 5' RACE reads were re-called with MiXCR into one record per CDR3 protein. This sample has hundreds of thousands of distinct CDR3 sequences, with roughly 22% found just once. The material sequenced was PBMCs or a T cell subset sorted from them (not recorded which). The receptors shown here come from an adult woman who had mild COVID-19 (a few samples of this study predate the infection). Cell type and time point are not known. Each CDR3 is given with its conserved first and last residue. A D gene is named only where the DNA matches it firmly. The size field is filled for only some rows; it gives once, few, many or a size class.

>TRBV5-6|.|TRBJ2-7|few
CASSLEGEPSYEQYF
TGTGCCAGCAGCTTGGAGGGAGAACCTTCCTACGAGCAGTACTTC
>TRBV2|.|TRBJ2-2|.
CASKGGDPGELFF
TGTGCCAGCAAAGGTGGGGATCCCGGGGAGCTGTTTTTT
>TRBV24-1|.|TRBJ1-5|few
CATSDSAGDQPQHF
TGTGCCACCAGTGATTCAGCGGGGGATCAGCCCCAGCATTTT
>TRBV5-1|TRBD2|TRBJ2-3|many
CASSLALAGSTDTQYF
TGCGCCAGCAGCTTGGCCCTAGCGGGGAGCACAGATACGCAGTATTTT
>TRBV29-1|TRBD1|TRBJ1-2|few
CSASTTGGNGYTF
TGCAGCGCCTCTACTACAGGGGGCAATGGCTACACCTTC
>TRBV10-3|TRBD1|TRBJ1-2|few
CAIRDTGEAYGYTF
TGTGCCATCAGGGACACAGGGGAAGCCTATGGCTACACCTTC
>TRBV4-1|TRBD1|TRBJ2-5|few
CASSQVHWGQGTSETQYF
TGCGCCAGCAGCCAAGTTCACTGGGGACAGGGTACCTCGGAGACCCAGTACTTC
>TRBV18|.|TRBJ1-2|.
CASSPRQTNYGYTF
TGTGCCAGCTCACCTCGACAGACTAACTATGGCTACACCTTC
>TRBV7-2|.|TRBJ2-1|.
CASSPVGGLYNEQFF
TGTGCCAGCAGCCCAGTAGGGGGGCTCTACAATGAGCAGTTCTTC
>TRBV5-1|.|TRBJ1-1|many
CASSLARVNTEAFF
TGCGCCAGCAGCTTAGCACGGGTGAACACTGAAGCTTTCTTT
>TRBV19|TRBD1|TRBJ2-3|few
CASRNPGQSTDTQYF
TGTGCCAGTAGAAATCCGGGACAGAGCACAGATACGCAGTATTTT
>TRBV11-2|TRBD2|TRBJ2-3|.
CASSPAGVYSHTDTQYF
TGTGCCAGCAGCCCGGCGGGAGTCTATTCCCACACAGATACGCAGTATTTT
>TRBV10-3|TRBD1|TRBJ2-7|.
CAISGTGRTYEQYF
TGTGCCATCAGTGGGACAGGGAGGACCTACGAGCAGTACTTC
>TRBV12-3/TRBV12-4|.|TRBJ2-7|.
CASRLTYLRVGEQYF
TGTGCCAGCAGGCTAACCTACCTCAGGGTGGGTGAGCAGTACTTC
>TRBV14|.|TRBJ1-2|.
CASSQSGGVGVSYGYTF
TGTGCCAGCAGCCAATCAGGCGGGGTTGGAGTATCCTATGGCTACACCTTC
>TRBV30|TRBD1|TRBJ1-1|.
CAWSRPTGGAFF
TGTGCCTGGAGTCGCCCGACAGGGGGAGCTTTCTTT
>TRBV7-9|.|TRBJ2-1|few
CASSFTAGSYNEQFF
TGTGCCAGCAGCTTTACGGCGGGGTCCTACAATGAGCAGTTCTTC
>TRBV3-1|TRBD1|TRBJ2-1|once
CASSQGTGVTFF
TGTGCCAGCAGCCAAGGAACAGGGGTAACGTTCTTC
>TRBV11-1|.|TRBJ2-3|.
CASSLRAGTAADTQYF
TGTGCCAGCAGCTTAAGGGCCGGGACGGCGGCAGATACGCAGTATTTT
>TRBV15|.|TRBJ1-1|.
CATSRATGNTEAFF
TGTGCCACCAGCAGAGCTACAGGGAACACTGAAGCTTTCTTT
>TRBV20-1|TRBD1|TRBJ1-2|.
CSASGQGLGGYTF
TGCAGTGCTAGCGGACAGGGCCTGGGGGGCTACACCTTC
>TRBV4-1|.|TRBJ1-1|.
CASSQAPSEAFF
TGCGCCAGCAGCCAAGCCCCGTCTGAAGCTTTCTTT